This is a list of T cell receptor beta chains from one sample in a study of neoadjuvant nivolumab and ipilimumab in lung cancer. Sequencing used immunoSEQ multiplex PCR; TCRdb keeps in-frame clones, though not all of them. Here the sample spans under 50,000 clones, around nine tenths being singletons. Material: blood, obtained before neoadjuvant nivolumab, alone or with ipilimumab. The receptors stem from an adult with non-small cell lung cancer. Some clones in this sample may be carry-over from other donors' samples. Both conserved end residues are part of each CDR3.

TRBV10-1	CASSAGGPQETQYF
TRBV29-1	CSVEKVSNTQYF
TRBV18	CASSPIQLSETQYF
TRBV15	CATSRDSGGISGNTIYF
TRBV7-2	CASSLVGPRNIQYF
TRBV2	CASSDGVVADTQYF
TRBV29-1	CSVLDGTDTQYF
TRBV5-1	CASSSGPGRNTGELFF
TRBV7-8	CASSTNRAPTEAFF
TRBV5-5	CASSLEEGADYGYTF
TRBV27	CASSFLGRGDTQYF
TRBV29-1	CSDSSGSETQYF
TRBV6-6	CASSPIAGRDYEQYF
TRBV13	CASSLVAGGLYNEQFF
TRBV7-2	CASSPEGTTSLEQYF
TRBV19	CASSIGDTQYF
TRBV6-1	CASSGKTSGAYEQYF
TRBV19	CASSTRLVSYEQYF
TRBV9	CASSVGGGVGQGSPGYTF
TRBV5-1	CASSQDTSGTEAFF
TRBV5-1	CASSISGPSTDTQYF
TRBV7-2	CASSKLGQTSTDTQYF
TRBV4-2	CASSQDAGSGANVLTF
TRBV6-6	CASSYGVSTDTQYF